Below are 7 T cell receptor beta chains sequenced from a single sample in a study of OX40 agonist ivuxolimab in advanced cancers. Clones were sequenced by immunoSEQ multiplex PCR, and TCRdb holds only the in-frame ones, with some missing. In the table there are 74,000 or so clones, 90% to 95% of which are singletons. The source material was CD4+ or CD8+ T cells sorted from blood, sampled in a trial of the OX40 agonist ivuxolimab. The receptors derive from an adult with an advanced solid tumor such as melanoma, head and neck, liver or kidney cancer.

This clone was found once. The chain recombines TRBV6-5 with TRBJ2-2; 12 bases fit TRBD2. After removal of 2 bases from V and 5 bases from J, the junction contained 3 bases not matched to a gene. The CDR3 is made up of 16 amino acids. Germline CDR1 MNHEY, CDR2 SVGAGI. The CDR3, as DNA: TGTGCCAGCAGTTACCTACTAGCGGGAGGTACCGGGGAGCTGTTTTTT. This codes for CASSYLLAGGTGELFF.

J is TRBJ1-6 and V is TRBV5-1; D remains unclear. CDR3 length: 14 amino acids. CDR1 and CDR2 (germline): SGHRS, YFSETQ. The CDR3 bases are TGCGCTGACCTGCGGGGTCGCGATAATTCACCCCTCCACTTT. Translating gives CADLRGRDNSPLHF.

The chain carries TRBV6-5 and TRBJ2-7; the D call may be TRBD1 or TRBD2 (5 bases each). V was pared by 6 bases and J by 3 bases, with 12 bases between. The length of the CDR3 is 13 residues. Germline V CDR1 and CDR2: MNHEY, SVGAGI. Here the CDR3 DNA reads TGTGCCAGCAGCCCAGGGACGTACTACGAGCAGTACTTC. It yields the protein CASSPGTYYEQYF.

The chain employs TRBV13 and TRBJ2-5, with 8 bases fitting TRBD2. The germline CDR1 and CDR2 sequences are PRHDT and FYEKMQ (reference sequence). With 5 bases clipped from V and 5 bases from J, the junction kept 7 bases outside the gene matches. This CDR3 spans 14 amino acids. Written as DNA, the CDR3 is TGTGCCAGCAGCCTTATGAGCGGGGGCGAGACCCAGTACTTC. This encodes CASSLMSGGETQYF.

The CDR3 here is CASSDLAGGRADTQYF. CDR3 sequence (DNA): TGTGCCAGCAGTGACCTAGCGGGGGGGCGGGCAGATACGCAGTATTTT. The genes are TRBV25-1 and TRBJ2-3; 12 bases are a match to TRBD2. V trimming: 3 bases; J trimming: 4 bases; junction bases outside the gene matches: 5. CDR1 and CDR2 from the germline V gene are MGHDK and SYGVNS. The CDR3 loop spans 16 amino acids.

The genes are TRBV7-3 and TRBJ2-2; the match to TRBD1 covers 12 bases. CDR3 size: 20 residues. CDR1 is SGHTA and CDR2 is FQGTGA in the germline V gene. V lost 5 bases and J lost 5; bases outside the gene matches: 18. The CDR3 sequence: CASSPLVLTGQGAGTGELFF. For the CDR3, the DNA is TGTGCCAGCAGCCCCTTAGTTTTAACGGGACAGGGGGCAGGGACCGGGGAGCTGTTTTTT.

In the case of this clone: A junction end diverges from the germline sequence, so it may reflect a read error. The chain carries TRBV27 and TRBJ2-1, with 9 nucleotides matching TRBD2. This CDR3 has 13 residues. From germline, CDR1 is MNHEY and CDR2 SMNVEV (reference sequence). CDR3 DNA: TGTGCCGGCAGGACTAGCGTCTACAATGAGCAGTTCTTC. It codes for CAGRTSVYNEQFF.